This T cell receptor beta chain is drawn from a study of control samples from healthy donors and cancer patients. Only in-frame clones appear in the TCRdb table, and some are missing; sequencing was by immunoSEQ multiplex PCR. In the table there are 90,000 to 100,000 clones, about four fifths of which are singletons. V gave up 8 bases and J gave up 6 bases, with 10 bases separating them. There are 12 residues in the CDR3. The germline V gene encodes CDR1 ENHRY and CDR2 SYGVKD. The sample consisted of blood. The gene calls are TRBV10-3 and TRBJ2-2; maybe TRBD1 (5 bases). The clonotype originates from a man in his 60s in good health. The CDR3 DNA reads TGTGCCATCCAAGGGGTGTCCGGGGAGCTGTTTTTT. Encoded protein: CAIQGVSGELFF.